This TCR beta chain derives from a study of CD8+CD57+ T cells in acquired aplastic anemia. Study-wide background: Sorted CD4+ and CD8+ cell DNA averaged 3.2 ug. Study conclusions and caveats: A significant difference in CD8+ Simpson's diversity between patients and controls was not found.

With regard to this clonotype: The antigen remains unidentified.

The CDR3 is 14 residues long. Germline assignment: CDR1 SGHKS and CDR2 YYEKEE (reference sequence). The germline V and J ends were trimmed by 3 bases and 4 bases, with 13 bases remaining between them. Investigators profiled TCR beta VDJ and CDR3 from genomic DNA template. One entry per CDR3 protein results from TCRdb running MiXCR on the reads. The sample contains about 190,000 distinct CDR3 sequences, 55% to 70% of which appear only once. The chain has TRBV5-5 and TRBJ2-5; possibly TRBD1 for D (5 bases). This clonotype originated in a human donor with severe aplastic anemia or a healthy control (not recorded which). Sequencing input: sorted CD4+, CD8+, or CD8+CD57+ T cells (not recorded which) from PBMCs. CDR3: CASSSQGPRETQYF. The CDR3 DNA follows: TGTGCCAGCAGCTCTCAGGGCCCCCGAGAGACCCAGTACTTC. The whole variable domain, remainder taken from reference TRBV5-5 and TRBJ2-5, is DAGVTQSPTHLIKTRGQQVTLRCSPISGHKSVSWYQQVLGQGPQFIFQYYEKEERGRGNFPDRFSARQFPNYSSELNVNALLLGDSALYLCASSSQGPRETQYFGPGTRLLVL.